Listed below are T cell receptor beta chains from one sample, sequenced in a study of shared clonotypes between healthy human individuals. Generated by immunoSEQ multiplex PCR, the TCRdb table keeps only in-frame clones and is missing some. Of 2 million to 2.5 million clones listed, roughly 95% are singletons. The sample taken for sequencing was naive CD4+ T cells sorted from blood. These TCRs come from a man between 18 and 29 years old in good health. The CDR3 runs from the conserved cysteine through the conserved F or W. The D gene is left open where the match is weak. Clone size is given for some rows only: seen once, a few or many times, or a class if the clone is expanded.

V gene	J gene	clone size	D gene	CDR3 protein	CDR3 DNA
TRBV19	TRBJ2-1	-	-	CASTQGYSHNEQFF	TGTGCCAGTACTCAGGGGTACTCTCACAATGAGCAGTTCTTC
TRBV20-1	TRBJ2-7	-	-	CSASRDYEQYF	TGCAGTGCTAGTCGGGACTACGAGCAGTACTTC
TRBV6-1	TRBJ2-2	-	TRBD1	CASSGNRGQGELFF	TGTGCCAGCAGTGGGAACAGGGGGCAGGGGGAGCTGTTTTTT
TRBV9	TRBJ2-2	-	-	CASSVTGNTGELFF	TGTGCCAGCAGCGTAACAGGCAACACCGGGGAGCTGTTTTTT
TRBV6-1	TRBJ2-7	-	TRBD2	CAGGERFYEQYF	TGTGCCGGGGGGGAGAGGTTCTACGAGCAGTACTTC
TRBV9	TRBJ1-2	-	-	CASSGGEGKGGGYTF	TGTGCCAGCAGCGGAGGAGAGGGAAAAGGGGGTGGCTACACCTTC
TRBV5-5	TRBJ1-3	-	-	CASSSGSGNTIYF	TGTGCCAGCAGCTCAGGGTCTGGAAACACCATATATTTT
TRBV6-5	TRBJ2-1	-	-	CASSSQTGVLIEQFF	TGTGCCAGCAGTTCACAGACGGGGGTTCTAATTGAGCAGTTCTTC
TRBV28	TRBJ2-5	-	TRBD2	CASSLAGGPETQYF	TGTGCCAGCAGTTTAGCGGGGGGGCCCGAGACCCAGTACTTC
TRBV12-2	TRBJ1-1	-	-	CASRLGANTEAFF	TGTGCAAGTCGCTTAGGAGCGAACACTGAAGCTTTCTTT
TRBV7-3	TRBJ2-2	-	-	CASSPSNTGELFF	TGTGCCAGCAGCCCCTCGAACACCGGGGAGCTGTTTTTT
TRBV4-2	TRBJ2-7	-	-	CASSQDRPQAYEQYF	TGTGCCAGCAGCCAAGATCGCCCGCAGGCCTACGAGCAGTACTTC
TRBV7-9	TRBJ2-1	-	-	CASSLALLRYEQFF	TGTGCCAGCAGCCTCGCGCTTTTACGATATGAGCAGTTCTTC
TRBV6-1	TRBJ1-5	-	-	CASTPGPGDNQPQHF	TGTGCCAGCACTCCAGGGCCAGGGGATAATCAGCCCCAGCATTTT
TRBV19	TRBJ1-1	-	-	CASSIGAIENTEAFF	TGTGCCAGTAGTATAGGGGCAATAGAAAACACTGAAGCTTTCTTT
TRBV30	TRBJ1-6	-	-	CAWTPDSGNSPLHF	TGTGCCTGGACCCCCGATAGTGGGAATTCACCCCTCCACTTT
TRBV15	TRBJ1-3	-	-	CATSGGSSGNTIYF	TGTGCCACCAGCGGGGGTAGCTCTGGAAACACCATATATTTT
TRBV7-2	TRBJ2-7	-	-	CASSKHRTVSSYEQYF	TGTGCCAGCAGTAAACACCGGACAGTCTCATCGTACGAGCAGTACTTC
TRBV29-1	TRBJ1-2	-	-	CSVDKSGLNYGYTF	TGCAGCGTTGATAAGTCAGGTCTTAACTATGGCTACACCTTC
TRBV10-1	TRBJ2-7	-	-	CASSETHTGSGGEQYF	TGCGCCAGCAGTGAGACCCACACAGGGTCGGGGGGCGAGCAGTACTTC
TRBV9	TRBJ1-6	-	-	CASSAGPGNSPLHF	TGTGCCAGCAGCGCGGGACCGGGCAATTCACCCCTCCACTTT
TRBV10-3	TRBJ2-7	-	TRBD2	CAISGGGRYEQYF	TGTGCCATCAGTGGCGGGGGGCGATACGAGCAGTACTTC
TRBV2	TRBJ1-5	-	-	CASSPQGRGNQPQHF	TGTGCCAGCAGTCCTCAGGGGCGGGGAAATCAGCCCCAGCATTTT
TRBV27	TRBJ2-5	-	-	CASSLDTQIGTQYF	TGTGCCAGCAGTTTAGACACCCAGATCGGGACCCAGTACTTC
TRBV6-5	TRBJ2-1	-	TRBD1	CASSYDRAKFYNEQFF	TGTGCCAGCAGTTACGACAGGGCCAAATTCTACAATGAGCAGTTCTTC
TRBV6-1	TRBJ1-5	once	-	CASSADRGQPQHF	TGTGCCAGCAGTGCTGATCGGGGTCAGCCCCAGCATTTT
TRBV5-1	TRBJ2-1	-	-	CASSQGDRKDNEQFF	TGCGCCAGCAGCCAAGGTGACAGGAAGGACAATGAGCAGTTCTTC
TRBV10-2	TRBJ1-6	-	TRBD1	CASSEGQDRGNSPLHF	TGCGCCAGCAGTGAGGGACAGGACAGGGGAAATTCACCCCTCCACTTT
TRBV11-3	TRBJ2-7	-	-	CASSSHRYRAYEQYF	TGTGCCAGCAGCTCACACCGATACAGGGCCTACGAGCAGTACTTC
TRBV5-1	TRBJ2-5	-	-	CASSLVGLQQETQYF	TGCGCCAGCAGCTTGGTGGGGCTCCAACAAGAGACCCAGTACTTC
TRBV6-4	TRBJ2-1	-	-	CASSDGFYNEQFF	TGTGCCAGCAGTGACGGGTTCTACAATGAGCAGTTCTTC
TRBV7-9	TRBJ2-7	-	-	CASSYGPNSYEQYF	TGTGCCAGCAGCTACGGACCAAACTCCTACGAGCAGTACTTC
TRBV5-4	TRBJ1-1	-	-	CASSPLAGTRSEAFF	TGTGCCAGCAGCCCGTTGGCTGGGACAAGATCTGAAGCTTTCTTT
TRBV5-4	TRBJ2-7	-	TRBD1	CASSLGQGAYEQYF	TGTGCCAGCAGCTTGGGACAGGGGGCTTACGAGCAGTACTTC
TRBV27	TRBJ2-2	once	-	CASGKRGANTGELFF	TGTGCCAGCGGAAAGAGGGGGGCGAACACCGGGGAGCTGTTTTTT
TRBV5-4	TRBJ2-5	once	-	CASSLTGIQETQYF	TGTGCCAGCAGCCTAACAGGGATCCAAGAGACCCAGTACTTC
TRBV7-2	TRBJ2-5	once	-	CASSFGPQETQYF	TGTGCCAGCAGCTTCGGGCCGCAAGAGACCCAGTACTTC
TRBV5-4	TRBJ2-1	-	-	CASSLGRDGPNEQFF	TGTGCCAGCAGCTTGGGCCGGGATGGCCCCAATGAGCAGTTCTTC
TRBV19	TRBJ2-7	-	TRBD1	CASSSSGQGTYEQYF	TGTGCCAGTAGTTCCTCGGGACAGGGTACCTACGAGCAGTACTTC
TRBV5-1	TRBJ2-7	-	-	CASSFGQLPGVSYEQYF	TGCGCCAGCAGCTTCGGACAACTACCAGGGGTATCCTACGAGCAGTACTTC
TRBV5-1	TRBJ2-5	-	-	CASSWAAGEETQYF	TGCGCCAGCAGCTGGGCCGCAGGGGAGGAGACCCAGTACTTC
TRBV10-3	TRBJ2-3	-	-	CAIRGGTSTDTQYF	TGTGCCATCAGGGGCGGGACTAGCACAGATACGCAGTATTTT
TRBV27	TRBJ1-1	-	TRBD1	CASRGTGGTEAFF	TGTGCCAGCAGGGGGACAGGGGGAACTGAAGCTTTCTTT
TRBV5-1	TRBJ2-7	-	-	CASSLDSTYEQYF	TGCGCCAGCAGCCTCGACAGCACCTACGAGCAGTACTTC
TRBV15	TRBJ1-3	-	-	CATSPAGGAAVDTIYF	TGTGCCACCAGCCCCGCCGGTGGCGCCGCGGTTGACACCATATATTTT
TRBV5-6	TRBJ2-7	once	-	CASSLGRSIEQYF	TGTGCCAGCAGCTTGGGTCGGAGCATCGAGCAGTACTTC
TRBV30	TRBJ1-4	-	TRBD1	CAWNQGDSNEKLFF	TGTGCCTGGAACCAAGGGGACAGTAATGAAAAACTGTTTTTT
TRBV4-1	TRBJ1-4	-	-	CASSQIGEGEANEKLFF	TGCGCCAGCAGCCAAATCGGGGAAGGAGAAGCTAATGAAAAACTGTTTTTT
TRBV5-1	TRBJ1-1	-	-	CASSSQGGNTEAFF	TGCGCCAGCAGCTCACAGGGAGGGAACACTGAAGCTTTCTTT
TRBV6-5	TRBJ1-2	-	TRBD1	CASSYSGTGPYGYTF	TGTGCCAGCAGTTACTCTGGGACAGGGCCCTATGGCTACACCTTC